The subject of this entry is one TCR beta chain. Its antigen remains unidentified. This sample stems from a study of T cell responses to AZD1222 COVID-19 vaccine. Study results and caveats: Just 6 or 7 AZD1222 recipients were seropositive at baseline.

Trimming took 0 bases from V and 14 from J, leaving 19 bases between them. The CDR3 spans 15 residues. The germline gives CDR1 LGHNA, CDR2 YSLEER. TCRdb's table, derived via immunoSEQ multiplex PCR, lists solely in-frame clones and lacks some. The data contain around 100,000 clones, roughly nine tenths of them singletons. Sequenced material: peripheral blood, taken 28 days after the second AZD1222 dose. This clonotype was obtained from an adult who received the AZD1222 COVID-19 vaccine. The chain carries TRBV4-3 and TRBJ1-4; the D is unclear. The CDR3 loop is CASSQDYDVGWWLFF. CDR3 bases: TGCGCCAGCAGCCAAGATTATGATGTGGGGTGGTGGCTGTTTTTT.